Below are 32 T cell receptor beta chains sequenced from a single sample in a study of T cells in Graves' hyperthyroidism and ophthalmopathy. Amplification targeted TCR beta CDR3 regions from RNA transcripts. With the HTBI primer set, the TCR CDR3 went through a first round of RT-PCR. TCRdb reprocessed the multiplex PCR reads via MiXCR and lists one record per CDR3 protein. The sample consists of around 660,000 distinct CDR3 sequences, nearly 45% of them appearing once. The sample was peripheral blood or thyroid tissue (not recorded which). The receptors stem from an adult man with Graves' disease, either hyperthyroidism or ophthalmopathy (not recorded which).

The sample holds many counts of this clonotype. The gene calls are TRBV5-1 and TRBJ1-1; tentative D call: TRBD1 (5 bases). V lost 0 bases and J lost 1, with 10 bases in between. The germline V gene has CDR1 SGHRS and CDR2 YFSETQ. The CDR3 totals 15 residues. The CDR3 nucleotides read TGCGCCAGCAGCTTGGCAGGGTTTGGGAACACTGAAGCTTTCTTT. Amino acids: CASSLAGFGNTEAFF.

The chain combines TRBV20-1 with TRBJ1-6; TRBD1 aligns across 8 bases. V shed 2 bases, J shed 7 bases, and the junction held 13 bases outside the gene matches. Germline V lookup: CDR1 DFQATT, CDR2 SNEGSKA (reference sequence). The CDR3 sequence is 17 residues long. CDR3 loop: CSARRGPRDRLNSPLHF. In DNA form, the CDR3 reads TGCAGTGCTAGACGCGGCCCCCGGGACAGGCTAAATTCACCCCTCCACTTT.

In this sample, this clonotype turned up a few times. The CDR3 DNA sequence: TGTGCCAGCGCCGGGGAGAACACTGAAGCTTTCTTT. It specifies CASAGENTEAFF. This chain joins TRBV14 and TRBJ1-1; D uncertain. The CDR3 totals 12 residues. Trimming took 8 bases from V and 1 from J, leaving 8 bases between them. The germline CDR1 and CDR2 sequences are SGHDN and FVKESK.

This chain joins TRBV29-1 and TRBJ1-1; D may be TRBD1 (5 bases). CDR1 is SQVTM and CDR2 is ANQGSEA in the germline V gene. V lost 3 bases to trimming and J lost 6 bases, with 14 bases between them. CDR3 length: 13 residues. CDR3: CSVDRAGFAEAFF. The CDR3 DNA follows: TGCAGCGTTGACAGGGCAGGGTTCGCTGAAGCTTTCTTT.

Notes on this clonotype: A much larger clone differs by one base, so this may be a read error. Likely a read error: the CDR3 ends without its conserved phenylalanine or tryptophan. The rearrangement uses TRBV7-9 and TRBJ2-5, with 10 bases aligning to TRBD2. Germline values: CDR1 SEHNR, CDR2 FQNEAQ (reference sequence). The V and J ends lost 4 bases and 3 bases, in that order; junction bases with no gene match: 2. The CDR3 covers 14 residues. In nucleotides, the CDR3 is TGTGCCAGCAGCTCTAGCGGGGGAGAAGAGACCCAGTACTCC. Its translation is CASSSSGGEETQYS.

This clonotype was seen more than once but under ten times. The chain is built from TRBV2 and TRBJ1-4; D is possibly TRBD1 (5 bases). Looked up from germline, CDR1 is SNHLY and CDR2 is FYNNEI. V was shortened by 4 bases and J by 0 bases, with 12 bases between the two germline ends. The CDR3 is 16 amino acids. Here the CDR3 DNA reads TGTGCCAGCAGTGTCCCCAGGGTTGCAACTAATGAAAAACTGTTTTTT. Protein: CASSVPRVATNEKLFF.

The V call is TRBV29-1, the J call TRBJ1-2; 7 nucleotides match TRBD1. Germline-derived CDR1 and CDR2 are SQVTM and ANQGSEA. The CDR3 has 14 amino acids. The ends lost 7 bases at V and 2 bases at J; junction bases unmatched: 10. CDR3 bases: TGCAGCGCCCTCGACAGGGAACCCAACTATGGCTACACCTTC. Its protein product is CSALDREPNYGYTF.

J is TRBJ1-2 and V is TRBV29-1, with 8 bases aligning to TRBD1. Trimming took 2 bases from V and 6 from J; bases not matched to a gene: 8. The germline CDR1 and CDR2 sequences are SQVTM and ANQGSEA. The CDR3 extends over 14 amino acids. Written as DNA, the CDR3 is TGCAGCGTTGAACCGGACAGGGATGAGGATGGCTACACCTTC. Translation: CSVEPDRDEDGYTF. Supplemented by reference TRBV29-1 and TRBJ1-2, the full variable domain reads SAVISQKPSRDICQRGTSLTIQCQVDSQVTMMFWYRQQPGQSLTLIATANQGSEATYESGFVIDKFPISRPNLTFSTLTVSNMSPEDSSIYLCSVEPDRDEDGYTFGSGTRLTVV.

The chain couples TRBV10-3 to TRBJ2-5, with a possible D match to TRBD2 (6 bases). Germline CDR1 is ENHRY and CDR2 is SYGVKD. The CDR3 totals 17 residues. With 0 bases removed from V and 5 bases from J, the gap between germline ends came to 19 bases. Written as DNA, the CDR3 is TGTGCCATCAGTGAGTCACAAGTCGGCGGGGCTAGCGAGACCCAGTACTTC. Amino acid sequence: CAISESQVGGASETQYF.

The chain employs TRBV20-1 and TRBJ2-7, with TRBD1 identical over 7 bases. Germline CDR1 DFQATT, CDR2 SNEGSKA (reference sequence). After removal of 1 base from V and 3 bases from J, the junction contained 9 bases not matched to a gene. CDR3 length: 15 amino acids. The CDR3 here is CSARGQGRGFYEQYF. The CDR3 DNA follows: TGCAGTGCTAGAGGACAGGGAAGGGGTTTCTACGAGCAGTACTTC.

The chain has TRBV2 and TRBJ1-1, with TRBD1 identical over 7 bases. The CDR3 is made up of 15 amino acids. Losses at the gene ends were 4 bases for V and 0 bases for J; bases not matched to a gene: 5. Looked up from germline, CDR1 is SNHLY and CDR2 is FYNNEI. DNA of the CDR3: TGTGCCAGCAGTGGAGCGGGACAGCTGAACACTGAAGCTTTCTTT. This gives the protein CASSGAGQLNTEAFF.

This clonotype appeared a few times. V and J are TRBV5-1 and TRBJ1-1; possibly TRBD1 for D (5 bases). Trimming removed 1 base at V and 8 bases at J, with 12 bases between. Germline CDR1 reads SGHRS; CDR2 reads YFSETQ. This CDR3 comprises 13 residues. The CDR3: CASSLNGHQEAFF. The DNA of the CDR3 is TGCGCCAGCAGCTTGAACGGACATCAGGAAGCTTTCTTT.

This rearrangement joins TRBV15 to TRBJ2-5; 8 bases fit TRBD2. The V segment lost 1 base and the J segment 4 bases; nucleotides outside the gene matches: 2. The CDR3 contains 14 residues. Germline V lookup: CDR1 LNHNV, CDR2 YYDKDF (reference sequence). The CDR3, as DNA: TGTGCCACCAGCAGAGTGCGGGGGGCAGAGACCCAGTACTTC. It codes for CATSRVRGAETQYF.

This sequence joins TRBV24-1 and TRBJ2-7, with TRBD1 matching 9 bases. V lost 2 bases and J lost 3; bases outside the gene matches: 4. The CDR3 has 15 amino acids. CDR1 KGHDR and CDR2 SFDVKD come from the germline V gene. The CDR3 sequence is CATSDSDRGDYEQYF. The CDR3 nucleotides read TGTGCCACCAGTGATTCCGACAGGGGGGACTACGAGCAGTACTTC.

The chain joins TRBV20-1 to TRBJ1-1; D unclear. Germline V gene lookup returns CDR1 DFQATT and CDR2 SNEGSKA (reference sequence). CDR3 length: 14 residues. Trimming took off 4 bases at V and 0 bases at J, with 12 bases between the two ends. The CDR3 loop is CSANAGLLNTEAFF. CDR3 bases: TGCAGTGCTAATGCTGGCCTACTGAACACTGAAGCTTTCTTT.

This chain uses TRBV12-3 or TRBV12-4 with TRBJ1-2, with D unresolved. The CDR3 is 14 amino acids. V dropped 3 bases and J dropped 2 bases, with 10 bases sitting between them. CDR3 loop: CASSFSPGNYGYTF. The CDR3 DNA reads TGTGCCAGCAGTTTTTCCCCCGGAAACTATGGCTACACCTTC.

V is TRBV9 and J is TRBJ1-6; 7 bases are shared with TRBD1. Germline lookup yields CDR1 SGDLS and CDR2 YYNGEE. The V gene end was trimmed by 4 bases and the J gene end by 13 bases; junction bases not matched to a gene: 8. This CDR3 is 13 amino acids long. The CDR3 protein is CASSQGQAGPLHF. The DNA of the CDR3 is TGTGCCAGCAGCCAAGGACAGGCAGGGCCCCTCCACTTT.

This clonotype was detected ten times or more. J is TRBJ1-6 and V is TRBV7-2; no reliable D call. Trimming pared 1 base from V and 7 bases from J, leaving 11 bases between. The CDR3 loop spans 15 amino acids. Germline-derived CDR1 and CDR2 are SGHTA and FQGNSA. CDR3: CASSLGAARNSPLHF. The CDR3 region has the DNA TGTGCCAGCAGCTTAGGGGCAGCCAGAAATTCACCCCTCCACTTT.

This chain joins TRBV7-9 and TRBJ1-4; 9 bases are shared with TRBD1. The J segment lost 7 bases and the V segment lost 5 bases, leaving 11 bases of the junction unmatched. The germline gives CDR1 SEHNR, CDR2 FQNEAQ (reference sequence). There are 16 residues in the CDR3. The CDR3 region is CASSVTGGRSSEKLFF. In DNA, the CDR3 is TGTGCCAGCAGCGTCACAGGGGGCCGGTCTAGTGAAAAACTGTTTTTT.

The V and J genes are TRBV19 and TRBJ2-2; 9 positions agree with TRBD2. This CDR3 has 15 amino acids. V trimming: 10 bases; J trimming: 7 bases; junction bases outside the gene matches: 13. Germline V gene data show CDR1 as LNHDA and CDR2 as SQIVND (reference sequence). In DNA form, the CDR3 reads TGTGCCACCACTTCGCGGGGGGGGGTATTCGGGGAGCTGTTTTTT. Translating it yields CATTSRGGVFGELFF.

The V and J genes are TRBV12-3 or TRBV12-4 and TRBJ2-7; possible D gene TRBD2, 6 bases. The V end lost 7 bases, the J end lost 3 bases, and 19 bases lay between the germline ends. The CDR3 spans 15 residues. The CDR3 protein is CASISRTRLVYEQYF. In DNA, the CDR3 is TGTGCCAGCATATCAAGGACCCGACTAGTCTACGAGCAGTACTTC.

This rearrangement joins TRBV10-3 to TRBJ2-7; D possibly corresponds to TRBD2 (6 bases). V gave up 4 bases and J gave up 5 bases, with 15 bases separating them. The CDR3 has 14 residues. CDR1 is ENHRY and CDR2 is SYGVKD in the germline V gene. Here the CDR3 DNA reads TGTGCCATCAGTGTAAAGGGCGGGGTCCACGAGCAGTACTTC. Translating gives CAISVKGGVHEQYF.

The chain uses TRBV7-9 and TRBJ2-2, with 8 nucleotides matching TRBD1. The ends lost 5 bases at V and 4 bases at J; junction bases unmatched: 15. Germline loops: CDR1 SEHNR, CDR2 FQNEAQ (reference sequence). The CDR3 has 18 amino acids. The CDR3 spells CASSVVVPGTGRTGELFF. The CDR3, as DNA: TGTGCCAGCAGCGTGGTAGTGCCGGGGACAGGCCGCACCGGGGAGCTGTTTTTT.

The chain joins TRBV7-2 to TRBJ2-7; D gene unclear. The CDR3 length is 17 residues. The germline V gene has CDR1 SGHTA and CDR2 FQGNSA. Trimming left V 4 bases short and J 0 bases short, with 19 bases between. CDR3 loop: CASSYEGVGTTSYEQYF. Here the CDR3 DNA reads TGTGCCAGCAGCTATGAAGGCGTGGGCACTACCTCCTACGAGCAGTACTTC.

This clonotype has only one observation. Germline and junction disagree at one end, which may indicate a read error. The chain carries TRBV5-1 and TRBJ1-5, with TRBD1 matching over 8 bases. CDR3 length: 16 amino acids. CDR1 and CDR2 from the germline V gene are SGHRS and YFSETQ. The CDR3 DNA sequence: TGCGCCGGCAGCTTGGACAGGGTTGAAGGCAATCAGCCCCAGCATTTT. This gives the protein CAGSLDRVEGNQPQHF.

V is TRBV28 and J is TRBJ2-7; the D is unclear. Germline assignment: CDR1 MDHEN and CDR2 SYDVKM. Between the trimmed V and J ends, which lost 5 bases and 7 bases, there was a span of 9 bases. This CDR3 spans 11 amino acids. The CDR3 reads CASSLAWEQYF. The CDR3, as DNA: TGTGCCAGCAGTCTCGCCTGGGAGCAGTACTTC.

Comment on this clonotype: This sequence may be a read error, since a much larger clone differs from it by one base. The chain combines TRBV13 with TRBJ1-3; D is undetermined. V was trimmed by 5 bases and J by 1 base, leaving 9 bases between them. The CDR3 runs to 14 residues. CDR1 and CDR2 (germline): PRHDT, FYEKMQ (reference sequence). The CDR3 sequence is CASSPHGSGNTIYF. In nucleotides, the CDR3 is TGTGCCAGCAGCCCCCATGGTTCTGGAAACACCATATATTTT.

This clonotype was recorded many times. The chain joins TRBV7-8 to TRBJ1-4, with a tentative D call TRBD1 (5 bases). Germline values: CDR1 SGHVS, CDR2 FQNEAQ. Trimming removed 5 bases at V and 7 bases at J, with 11 bases between. This CDR3 has 13 amino acids. The CDR3 nucleotides read TGTGCCAGCAGCGACCTCAGGGCTGAAAAACTGTTTTTT. Translating it yields CASSDLRAEKLFF.

This clonotype was counted many times. The rearrangement joins TRBV10-3 to TRBJ2-7; tentatively, D is TRBD2 (6 bases). CDR1 ENHRY and CDR2 SYGVKD come from the germline V gene. V was trimmed by 8 bases and J by 2 bases, leaving 13 bases between them. There are 13 residues in the CDR3. CDR3 residues: CAILSSDTYEQYF. CDR3 sequence (DNA): TGTGCCATCTTATCTAGCGATACCTACGAGCAGTACTTC.

This clonotype was picked up many times. The V and J genes are TRBV2 and TRBJ1-1, with D perhaps matching TRBD1 (5 bases). This CDR3 has 10 amino acids. With 5 bases removed from V and 11 bases from J, the gap between germline ends came to 9 bases. CDR1 and CDR2 from the germline V gene are SNHLY and FYNNEI. CDR3 region: CASSMGPAFF. CDR3 nucleotide sequence: TGTGCCAGCAGTATGGGGCCGGCTTTCTTT.

The chain uses TRBV6-5 and TRBJ2-3, with unresolved D. The CDR3 extends over 13 amino acids. CDR1 is MNHEY and CDR2 is SVGAGI in the germline V gene. V lost 2 bases and J 2 bases, leaving 5 bases between the germline ends. For the CDR3, the DNA is TGTGCCAGCAGTTACGACCACACAGATACGCAGTATTTT. Protein sequence: CASSYDHTDTQYF.

Only a few counts were recorded for this clonotype. The V call is TRBV11-2, the J call TRBJ1-1; possibly TRBD1 for D (5 bases). V lost 7 bases and J lost 6, with 15 bases in between. The CDR3 covers 13 residues. Germline CDR1 is SGHAT and CDR2 is FQNNGV. CDR3 nucleotide sequence: TGTGCCAGCACCACCACGGGGGTCCCTGAAGCTTTCTTT. It encodes CASTTTGVPEAFF.